The T cell receptor beta chain described here comes from a study of blood T cell repertoires in COVID-19. At the level of the study: The United States, Italy and Spain supplied acute and convalescent COVID-19 samples. The cDNA or gDNA used as material had been derived from T cells, B-cell-depleted T cells, or PBMCs.

V lost 5 bases to trimming and J lost 0 bases; unmatched junction nucleotides: 7. The CDR3 contains 15 residues. CDR1 and CDR2 from the germline V gene are PRHDT and FYEKMQ (reference sequence). In the original processing: Reference gene primers were amplified, and this amplification served to estimate nucleated cell counts. Assay: immunoSEQ multiplex PCR; the TCRdb copy retains only in-frame clones and omits some. From that table come the V and J calls and clone size; the DNA was used to work out D and trimming. Of approximately 440,000 clones in the sample, approximately 89% were seen once. Enrollment of patients from Seattle took place during active infection, with longitudinal follow-up.

This receptor was taken from a woman in her forties or fifties with COVID-19, enrolled during active disease. The J gene is TRBJ2-7, the V gene TRBV13; 7 nucleotides agree with TRBD2. Material for sequencing was peripheral blood. The CDR3: CASSRGGGSSYEQYF. The CDR3 bases are TGTGCCAGCAGCCGGGGCGGGGGTAGCTCCTACGAGCAGTACTTC.